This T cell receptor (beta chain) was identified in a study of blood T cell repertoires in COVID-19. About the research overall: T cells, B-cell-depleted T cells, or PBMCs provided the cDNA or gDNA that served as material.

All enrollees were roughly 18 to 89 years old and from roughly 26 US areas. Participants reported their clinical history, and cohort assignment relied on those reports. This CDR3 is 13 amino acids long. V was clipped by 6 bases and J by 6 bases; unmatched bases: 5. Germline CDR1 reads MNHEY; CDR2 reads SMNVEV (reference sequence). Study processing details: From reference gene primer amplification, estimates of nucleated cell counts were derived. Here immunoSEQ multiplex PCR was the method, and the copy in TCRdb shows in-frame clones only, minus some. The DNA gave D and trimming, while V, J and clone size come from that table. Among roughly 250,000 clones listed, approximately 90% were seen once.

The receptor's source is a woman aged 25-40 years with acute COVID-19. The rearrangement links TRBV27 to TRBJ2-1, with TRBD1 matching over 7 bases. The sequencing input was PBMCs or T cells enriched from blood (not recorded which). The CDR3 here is CASRGQQFNEQFF. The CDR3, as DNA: TGTGCCAGCAGGGGACAGCAATTCAATGAGCAGTTCTTC.